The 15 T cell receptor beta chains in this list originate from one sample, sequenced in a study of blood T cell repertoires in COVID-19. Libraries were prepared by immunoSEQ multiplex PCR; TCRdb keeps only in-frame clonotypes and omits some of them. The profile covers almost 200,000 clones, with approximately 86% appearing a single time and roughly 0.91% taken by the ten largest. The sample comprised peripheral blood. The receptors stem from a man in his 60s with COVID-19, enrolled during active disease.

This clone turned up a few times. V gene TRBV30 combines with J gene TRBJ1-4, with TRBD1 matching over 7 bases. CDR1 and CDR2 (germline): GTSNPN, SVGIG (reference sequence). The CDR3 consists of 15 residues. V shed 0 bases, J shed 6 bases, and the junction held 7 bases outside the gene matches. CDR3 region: CAWSVQGFADEKLFF. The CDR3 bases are TGTGCCTGGAGTGTACAGGGGTTCGCGGATGAAAAACTGTTTTTT.

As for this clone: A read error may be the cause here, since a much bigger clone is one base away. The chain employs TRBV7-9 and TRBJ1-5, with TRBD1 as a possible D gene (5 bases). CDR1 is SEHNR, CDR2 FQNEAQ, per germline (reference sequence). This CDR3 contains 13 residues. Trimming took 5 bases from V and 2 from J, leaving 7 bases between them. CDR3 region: CASSPTGNQPQHF. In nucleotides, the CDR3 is TGTGCCAGCAGCCCGACAGGCAATCAGCCCCAGCATTTT.

As DNA, the CDR3 is TGTGCCAGTAGTACCCTCAGTCAGCCCCAGCATTTT. Translating it yields CASSTLSQPQHF. The rearrangement links TRBV19 to TRBJ1-5; D gene unclear. Germline V CDR1 and CDR2: LNHDA, SQIVND (reference sequence). The CDR3 sequence is 12 residues long. V was shortened by 4 bases and J by 6 bases, with 7 bases between the two germline ends.

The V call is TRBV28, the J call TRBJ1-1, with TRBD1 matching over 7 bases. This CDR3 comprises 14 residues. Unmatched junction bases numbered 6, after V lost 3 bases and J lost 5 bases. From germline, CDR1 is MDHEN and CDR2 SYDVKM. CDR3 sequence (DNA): TGTGCCAGCAGTTTCCGGGACAGTAATACTGAAGCTTTCTTT. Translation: CASSFRDSNTEAFF.

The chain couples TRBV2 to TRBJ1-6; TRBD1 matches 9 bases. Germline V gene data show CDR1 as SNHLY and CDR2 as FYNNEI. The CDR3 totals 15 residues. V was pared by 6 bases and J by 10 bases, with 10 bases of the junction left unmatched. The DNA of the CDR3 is TGTGCCAGCAGATCCGGGACAGGGAATATATCACCCCTCCACTTT. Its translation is CASRSGTGNISPLHF.

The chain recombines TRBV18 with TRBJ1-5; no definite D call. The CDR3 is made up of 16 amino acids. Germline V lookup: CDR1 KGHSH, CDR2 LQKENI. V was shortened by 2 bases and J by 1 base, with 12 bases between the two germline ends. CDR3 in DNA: TGTGCCAGCTCACCAGGGCTCCTTACCAGCAATCAGCCCCAGCATTTT. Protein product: CASSPGLLTSNQPQHF.

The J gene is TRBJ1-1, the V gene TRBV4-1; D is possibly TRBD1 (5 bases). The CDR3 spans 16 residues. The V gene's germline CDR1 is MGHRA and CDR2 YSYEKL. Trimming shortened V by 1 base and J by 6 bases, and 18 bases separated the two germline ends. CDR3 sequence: CASSQVPETERPEAFF. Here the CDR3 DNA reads TGCGCCAGCAGCCAAGTGCCCGAGACAGAGAGGCCTGAAGCTTTCTTT.

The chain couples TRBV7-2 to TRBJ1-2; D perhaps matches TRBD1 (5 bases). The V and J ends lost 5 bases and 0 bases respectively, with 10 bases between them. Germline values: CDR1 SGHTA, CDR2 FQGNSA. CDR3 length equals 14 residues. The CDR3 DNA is TGTGCCAGCAGCCATGGGGCGGCTAACTATGGCTACACCTTC. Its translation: CASSHGAANYGYTF.

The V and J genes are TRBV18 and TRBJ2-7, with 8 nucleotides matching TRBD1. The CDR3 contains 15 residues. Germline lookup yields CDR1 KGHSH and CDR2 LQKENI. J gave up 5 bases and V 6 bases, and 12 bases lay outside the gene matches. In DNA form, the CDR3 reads TGTGCCAGCTCTCTAGGACAGGGTGGAGTCGACGAGCAGTACTTC. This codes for CASSLGQGGVDEQYF.

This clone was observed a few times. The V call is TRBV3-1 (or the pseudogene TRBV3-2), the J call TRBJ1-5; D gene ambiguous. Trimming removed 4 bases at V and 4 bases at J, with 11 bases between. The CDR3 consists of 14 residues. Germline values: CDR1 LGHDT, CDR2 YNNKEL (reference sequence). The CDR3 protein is CASSLNGANQPQHF. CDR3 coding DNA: TGTGCCAGCAGCCTAAACGGAGCAAATCAGCCCCAGCATTTT.

The CDR3 sequence is CASSLGVGSIYNEQFF. CDR3 in DNA: TGTGCCAGCAGCTTAGGGGTGGGCTCGATCTACAATGAGCAGTTCTTC. The chain combines TRBV7-2 with TRBJ2-1; no firm D call. Trimming left V 1 base short and J 3 bases short, with 13 bases between. The germline gives CDR1 SGHTA, CDR2 FQGNSA. The CDR3 consists of 16 residues.

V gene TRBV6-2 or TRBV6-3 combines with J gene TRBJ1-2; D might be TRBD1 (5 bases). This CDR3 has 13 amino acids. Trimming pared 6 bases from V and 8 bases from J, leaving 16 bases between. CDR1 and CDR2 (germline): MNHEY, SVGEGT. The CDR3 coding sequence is TGTGCCAGCAGCCCTCGGGGAGGGGCCGGCTACACCTTC. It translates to CASSPRGGAGYTF.

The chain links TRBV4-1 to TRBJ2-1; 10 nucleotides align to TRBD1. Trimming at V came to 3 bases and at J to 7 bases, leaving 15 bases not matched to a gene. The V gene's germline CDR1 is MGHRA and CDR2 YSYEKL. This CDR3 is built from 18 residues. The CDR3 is CASSHSLGGTGVGNEQFF. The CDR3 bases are TGCGCCAGCAGCCACTCATTGGGCGGGACAGGGGTCGGGAATGAGCAGTTCTTC.

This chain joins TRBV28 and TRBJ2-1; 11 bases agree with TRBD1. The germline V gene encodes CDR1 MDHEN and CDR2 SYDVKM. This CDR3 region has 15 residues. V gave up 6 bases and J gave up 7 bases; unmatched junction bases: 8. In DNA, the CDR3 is TGTGCCAGCAGACCAGGACAGGGGGCGGAGAATGAGCAGTTCTTC. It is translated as CASRPGQGAENEQFF.

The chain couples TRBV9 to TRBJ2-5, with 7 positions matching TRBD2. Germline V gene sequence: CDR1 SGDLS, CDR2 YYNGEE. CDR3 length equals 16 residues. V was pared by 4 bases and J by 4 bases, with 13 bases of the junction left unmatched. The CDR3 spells CASSPVASGLPETQYF. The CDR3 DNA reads TGTGCCAGCAGCCCCGTGGCTAGCGGCCTCCCAGAGACCCAGTACTTC.